The rows below give T cell receptor beta chains drawn from one sample of a study of blood T cell repertoires in COVID-19. Using immunoSEQ multiplex PCR, the repertoire was profiled, and TCRdb retains in-frame clones only, with some absent. The sample consists of 43,000 or so clones, 86% of them appearing once. The sample taken for sequencing was peripheral blood. All receptors derive from a man aged 60 to 75 with active or convalescent COVID-19. Both conserved end residues are part of each CDR3. Each record gives: J gene, clone size, V gene, D gene, CDR3 DNA, CDR3 protein. The D gene is left open where the match is weak. Expanded clones are given a class, and other clones once, few, many or no size at all.

j_call: TRBJ2-2; clone_size: NA; v_call: TRBV6-5; d_call: NA; cdr3_nt: TGTGCCAGCAGTTATTGGGGCCGCGGCACCGGGGAGCTGTTTTTT; cdr3_aa: CASSYWGRGTGELFF
j_call: TRBJ1-2; clone_size: NA; v_call: TRBV25-1; d_call: TRBD1; cdr3_nt: TGTGCCAGCAGTGGACAGGGAGCAGGGGGCTACACCTTC; cdr3_aa: CASSGQGAGGYTF
j_call: TRBJ1-1; clone_size: NA; v_call: TRBV29-1; d_call: NA; cdr3_nt: TGCAGCTCTCGGCAGGGGAACACTGAAGCTTTCTTT; cdr3_aa: CSSRQGNTEAFF
j_call: TRBJ1-2; clone_size: NA; v_call: TRBV27; d_call: TRBD1; cdr3_nt: TGTGCCAGCAGTAGCCTTCCCGGGACAGCGCCGCTTGGCTACACCTTC; cdr3_aa: CASSSLPGTAPLGYTF
j_call: TRBJ2-1; clone_size: NA; v_call: TRBV10-3; d_call: TRBD2; cdr3_nt: TGTGCCATCAACGGCCCCGAGGGCGGGGGGGCCAATGGGAATGAGCAGTTCTTC; cdr3_aa: CAINGPEGGGANGNEQFF
j_call: TRBJ2-7; clone_size: NA; v_call: TRBV19; d_call: NA; cdr3_nt: TGTGCCACTTCAGAGGCAGGGCCCTACGAGCAGTACTTC; cdr3_aa: CATSEAGPYEQYF
j_call: TRBJ1-4; clone_size: NA; v_call: TRBV19; d_call: NA; cdr3_nt: TGTGCCAGTAGTATTCAGGGTCTGTGGGCCGTTGCAACTAATGAAAAACTGTTTTTT; cdr3_aa: CASSIQGLWAVATNEKLFF
j_call: TRBJ1-4; clone_size: NA; v_call: TRBV7-2; d_call: NA; cdr3_nt: TGTGCCAGCAGCTTAGCACAGGGAAATGAAAAACTGTTTTTT; cdr3_aa: CASSLAQGNEKLFF
j_call: TRBJ2-7; clone_size: NA; v_call: TRBV5-6; d_call: TRBD1; cdr3_nt: TGTGCCAGCAGCTTGGATAGGGGGCTGAGCTCCTACGAGCAGTACTTC; cdr3_aa: CASSLDRGLSSYEQYF
j_call: TRBJ1-3; clone_size: NA; v_call: TRBV28; d_call: NA; cdr3_nt: TGTGCCAGCGAACAGCCCTTAGGGGGGGCACATGGAAACACCATATATTTT; cdr3_aa: CASEQPLGGAHGNTIYF
j_call: TRBJ1-5; clone_size: NA; v_call: TRBV16; d_call: NA; cdr3_nt: TGTGCCAGCAGCCAATACGGTCAGCCCCAGCATTTT; cdr3_aa: CASSQYGQPQHF
j_call: TRBJ2-1; clone_size: NA; v_call: TRBV7-3; d_call: NA; cdr3_nt: TGTGCCAGCAGCTTAATGGGAGCAGCCTACAATGAGCAGTTCTTC; cdr3_aa: CASSLMGAAYNEQFF
j_call: TRBJ1-1; clone_size: NA; v_call: TRBV6-5; d_call: NA; cdr3_nt: TGTGCCAGCAGTTACTCCAACCCAAAACTTGAAGCTTTCTTT; cdr3_aa: CASSYSNPKLEAFF
j_call: TRBJ2-2; clone_size: NA; v_call: TRBV24-1; d_call: TRBD1; cdr3_nt: TGTGCCACCAGTGATGCCGGGACAGGGAACGACCGGGAGCTGTTTTTT; cdr3_aa: CATSDAGTGNDRELFF
j_call: TRBJ2-6; clone_size: once; v_call: TRBV7-9; d_call: NA; cdr3_nt: TGTGCCAGCAGGGCGGCCCGCTCTGGGGCCAACGTCCTGACTTTC; cdr3_aa: CASRAARSGANVLTF
j_call: TRBJ1-2; clone_size: once; v_call: TRBV4-2; d_call: NA; cdr3_nt: TGTGCCAGCAGCCTGGAGCCCAGAGGTTATGGCTACACCTTC; cdr3_aa: CASSLEPRGYGYTF
j_call: TRBJ1-6; clone_size: few; v_call: TRBV27; d_call: NA; cdr3_nt: TGTGCCAGCAGCGAACAATGGTCTAATTCACCCCTCCACTTT; cdr3_aa: CASSEQWSNSPLHF
j_call: TRBJ1-5; clone_size: NA; v_call: TRBV2; d_call: TRBD1; cdr3_nt: TGTGCCAGCAGTTCGGGACAGCCGAGGAATCAGCCCCAGCATTTT; cdr3_aa: CASSSGQPRNQPQHF
j_call: TRBJ2-1; clone_size: once; v_call: TRBV12-3/TRBV12-4; d_call: TRBD1; cdr3_nt: TGTGCCAGCAGTTGGACAGGGCGTAATGAGCAGTTCTTC; cdr3_aa: CASSWTGRNEQFF
j_call: TRBJ1-2; clone_size: NA; v_call: TRBV6-6; d_call: NA; cdr3_nt: TGTGCCAGCAGTTACCTGGGGGCGCAGGATGGCTACACCTTC; cdr3_aa: CASSYLGAQDGYTF
j_call: TRBJ1-3; clone_size: NA; v_call: TRBV25-1; d_call: NA; cdr3_nt: TGTGCCAGCAGTGAATATCACGAGGCCTCTGGAAACACCATATATTTT; cdr3_aa: CASSEYHEASGNTIYF
j_call: TRBJ2-1; clone_size: NA; v_call: TRBV19; d_call: TRBD2; cdr3_nt: TGTGCCAGTAACATAGCGGGGGGGCTAAGCAATGAGCAGTTCTTC; cdr3_aa: CASNIAGGLSNEQFF
j_call: TRBJ1-5; clone_size: NA; v_call: TRBV4-1; d_call: TRBD1; cdr3_nt: TGCGCCAGCAGCCAAGATGGAATGGGACAGGGCCATCAGCCCCAGCATTTT; cdr3_aa: CASSQDGMGQGHQPQHF
j_call: TRBJ2-2; clone_size: once; v_call: TRBV19; d_call: TRBD2; cdr3_nt: TGTGCCAGTACAACTAGCGGGGCGAACACCGGGGAGCTGTTTTTT; cdr3_aa: CASTTSGANTGELFF